This T cell receptor (beta chain) was sequenced in a study of T cell responses to AZD1222 COVID-19 vaccine. General observations from the study: Baseline seropositivity occurred in only 5 to 7 AZD1222 recipients.

The CDR3 length is 15 residues. CDR1 and CDR2 from the germline V gene are SGHRS and YFSETQ. The V end lost 0 bases, the J end lost 4 bases, and 10 bases lay between the germline ends. Comments on this clone: Its target is unknown.

Repertoires were generated with immunoSEQ multiplex PCR, while TCRdb's copy carries only in-frame clones and drops some. This table holds approximately 100,000 clones, about 88% found once. The rearrangement links TRBV5-1 to TRBJ2-2, with TRBD2 as a possible D gene (5 bases). This receptor was taken from an adult in good health. Sequenced here: peripheral blood, sampled on day 0 of AZD1222 vaccination. CDR3 bases: TGCGCCAGCAGCTTGGGTTCGGGGTCCACCGGGGAGCTGTTTTTT. Its translation: CASSLGSGSTGELFF.